The 20 T cell receptor beta chains in this list originate from one sample, sequenced in a study of CD8 T cells in ankylosing spondylitis. General study points: Apparently characteristic of ankylosing spondylitis blood was a TCR beta motif (about eight highly homologous variants).

Each CDR3 protein is one row after TCRdb ran MiXCR on the 5' RACE reads. This sample has around 890,000 distinct CDR3 sequences, with approximately 12% found just once. For these TCRs, the target antigens are not known. The specimen was blood, either unsorted or a sorted T cell fraction (not recorded which). Receptor source: a male donor with ankylosing spondylitis.

In the case of this clonotype: A read error may explain this, as a much larger clone is one base away. The chain carries TRBV3-1 and TRBJ2-2; D gene unclear. The V gene lost 3 bases and the J gene lost 6 bases, with 2 bases spanning the gap. The CDR3 length is 11 residues. CDR1 LGHDT and CDR2 YNNKEL come from the germline V gene (reference sequence). The CDR3 coding sequence is TGTGCCAGCAGCCACGCCGGGGAGCTGTTTTTT. Protein sequence: CASSHAGELFF.

The chain links TRBV7-9 to TRBJ1-1; no clear D gene. The CDR3 has 15 residues. Deletions cut 0 bases from V and 1 base from J, with 9 bases between. The germline CDR1 and CDR2 sequences are SEHNR and FQNEAQ (reference sequence). The CDR3 protein is CASSLARVENTEAFF. The CDR3 DNA reads TGTGCCAGCAGCTTAGCGAGGGTTGAGAACACTGAAGCTTTCTTT.

This clonotype appeared a few times. The rearrangement joins TRBV10-2 to TRBJ2-5, with D perhaps matching TRBD1 or TRBD2 (5 bases each). Germline V gives CDR1 WSHSY, CDR2 SAAADI. V lost 1 base to trimming and J lost 5 bases, with 8 bases between them. The CDR3 has 13 amino acids. The CDR3 bases are TGCGCCAGCAGTGAGTGGGACCTTGAGACCCAGTACTTC. This encodes CASSEWDLETQYF.

This clonotype was counted between two and nine times. This chain joins TRBV15 and TRBJ2-2; D ambiguous. This CDR3 is 13 amino acids long. The V end lost 1 base, the J end lost 1 base, and 1 base lay between the germline ends. The germline gives CDR1 LNHNV, CDR2 YYDKDF (reference sequence). In DNA form, the CDR3 reads TGTGCCACCAGCAGAGTGAACACCGGGGAGCTGTTTTTT. Translation gives CATSRVNTGELFF.

The rearrangement uses TRBV6-5 and TRBJ2-2; no firm D call. V shed 0 bases and J shed 5 bases, with 13 bases lying between them. Germline CDR1 and CDR2: MNHEY and SVGAGI. There are 16 residues in the CDR3. CDR3 sequence: CASSYSWIGGTGELFF. The CDR3 nucleotides are TGTGCCAGCAGTTACTCGTGGATTGGTGGGACCGGGGAGCTGTTTTTT.

This clonotype was picked up a small number of times. The chain carries TRBV20-1 and TRBJ1-2; D uncertain. The germline gives CDR1 DFQATT, CDR2 SNEGSKA (reference sequence). V lost 6 bases and J lost 4, with 12 bases in between. The length of the CDR3 is 12 residues. The CDR3 is CSAGDGIYGYTF. Here the CDR3 DNA reads TGCAGTGCAGGAGACGGAATCTATGGCTACACCTTC.

The V gene is TRBV28, the J gene TRBJ2-5; possibly TRBD2 for D (5 bases). V was pared by 1 base and J by 4 bases, with 10 bases between. Germline assignment: CDR1 MDHEN and CDR2 SYDVKM. This CDR3 has 14 amino acids. This CDR3 is CASSLSFGGETQYF. CDR3 DNA: TGTGCCAGCAGTTTATCGTTCGGAGGAGAGACCCAGTACTTC.

This chain connects TRBV2 to TRBJ2-3; no definite D call. Germline CDR1 and CDR2: SNHLY and FYNNEI. CDR3 length: 12 amino acids. V dropped 8 bases and J dropped 1 base, with 7 bases sitting between them. In DNA, the CDR3 is TGTGCCAGCGGGCAGCGCACAGATACGCAGTATTTT. Amino acids: CASGQRTDTQYF. Combining the CDR3 with reference TRBV2 and TRBJ2-3 gives the whole variable domain EPEVTQTPSHQVTQMGQEVILRCVPISNHLYFYWYRQILGQKVEFLVSFYNNEISEKSEIFDDQFSVERPDGSNFTLKIRSTKLEDSAMYFCASGQRTDTQYFGPGTRLTVL.

This clonotype was recorded once. V and J are TRBV6-2 or TRBV6-3 and TRBJ1-5; D gene unclear. CDR3 length equals 14 residues. The V end lost 6 bases, the J end lost 4 bases, and 13 bases lay between the germline ends. Germline V CDR1 and CDR2: MNHEY, SVGEGT. The CDR3, as DNA: TGTGCCAGCAGCCCGGTTTTAGGGAATCAGCCCCAGCATTTT. It encodes CASSPVLGNQPQHF.

This clonotype has more than one count but fewer than ten. This chain connects TRBV5-1 to TRBJ1-4; tentative D call: TRBD1 (5 bases). Trimming stripped 7 bases from V and 0 bases from J, with 13 bases between. The CDR3 spans 15 residues. Germline-derived CDR1 and CDR2 are SGHRS and YFSETQ. CDR3 in amino acids: CASGGGFATNEKLFF. DNA of the CDR3: TGCGCCAGCGGCGGGGGATTTGCAACTAATGAAAAACTGTTTTTT.

This rearrangement joins TRBV5-1 to TRBJ1-3; D is undetermined. The length of the CDR3 is 13 residues. The germline gives CDR1 SGHRS, CDR2 YFSETQ. V was trimmed by 3 bases and J by 4 bases, leaving 8 bases between them. The CDR3 nucleotides are TGCGCCAGCAGCTCGGCAGTAGGAAACACCATATATTTT. This sequence encodes CASSSAVGNTIYF.

This clonotype has just one count. The V and J genes are TRBV7-2 and TRBJ2-7; possible D gene TRBD1, 6 bases. The germline V gene has CDR1 SGHTA and CDR2 FQGNSA. V lost 4 bases to trimming and J lost 4 bases, with 17 bases between them. This CDR3 is 15 amino acids long. The CDR3, as DNA: TGTGCCAGCAGCTCCCGGTCGTCAGGGGTTTACGAGCAGTACTTC. Residues: CASSSRSSGVYEQYF.

This clonotype has only a few counts. The rearrangement joins TRBV28 to TRBJ2-1, with D maybe TRBD1 (6 bases). There are 14 residues in the CDR3. The V end lost 7 bases, the J end lost 4 bases, and 14 bases lay between the germline ends. Per the germline V gene, CDR1 is MDHEN and CDR2 is SYDVKM. The CDR3 spells CASTIGTSYNEQFF. CDR3 nucleotides: TGTGCCAGCACCATCGGGACATCATACAATGAGCAGTTCTTC.

V gene TRBV6-5 combines with J gene TRBJ1-3; unclear D gene. The V gene lost 0 bases and the J gene lost 0 bases, with 12 bases spanning the gap. This CDR3 comprises 17 residues. Germline CDR1 reads MNHEY; CDR2 reads SVGAGI. CDR3 amino acids: CASSYSWRSSSGNTIYF. CDR3 nucleotides: TGTGCCAGCAGTTACTCATGGCGCTCCAGCTCTGGAAACACCATATATTTT.

Only a few counts were recorded for this clonotype. V usage is TRBV7-6 and J usage is TRBJ2-6; 8 bases align to TRBD1. Trimming cost V 1 base and J 1 base; bases outside gene matches: 3. Germline V gives CDR1 SGHVS, CDR2 FNYEAQ. The CDR3 consists of 17 residues. The CDR3 sequence: CASSLGQGTSGANVLTF. The CDR3 DNA is TGTGCCAGCAGCTTAGGACAGGGGACGTCTGGGGCCAACGTCCTGACTTTC.

In this sample, this clonotype turned up many times. The CDR3 reads CASSPSRGETQYF. In DNA, the CDR3 is TGTGCCAGCAGCCCTTCAAGGGGAGAGACCCAGTACTTC. This chain joins TRBV14 and TRBJ2-5; TRBD1 might be the D (5 bases). The CDR3 loop spans 13 amino acids. Per germline, CDR1 SGHDN and CDR2 FVKESK. V lost 4 bases and J lost 4, with 10 bases in between. The full variable domain, rest sourced from reference TRBV14 and TRBJ2-5, is EAGVTQFPSHSVIEKGQTVTLRCDPISGHDNLYWYRRVMGKEIKFLLHFVKESKQDESGMPNNRFLAERTGGTYSTLKVQPAELEDSGVYFCASSPSRGETQYFGPGTRLLVL.

The table lists this clonotype with a few counts. The chain employs TRBV7-2 and TRBJ1-5, with no clear D. The CDR3 length is 14 residues. V lost 5 bases and J 3 bases, leaving 11 bases between the germline ends. Germline values: CDR1 SGHTA, CDR2 FQGNSA. In DNA, the CDR3 is TGTGCCAGCAGCCTCGACCCCCCCAATCAGCCCCAGCATTTT. Its translation is CASSLDPPNQPQHF. Combining the CDR3 with reference TRBV7-2 and TRBJ1-5 gives the whole variable domain GAGVSQSPSNKVTEKGKDVELRCDPISGHTALYWYRQSLGQGLEFLIYFQGNSAPDKSGLPSDRFSAERTGGSVSTLTIQRTQQEDSAVYLCASSLDPPNQPQHFGDGTRLSIL.

V is TRBV10-3 and J is TRBJ2-3; D is undetermined. The CDR3 loop spans 15 amino acids. Germline assignment: CDR1 ENHRY and CDR2 SYGVKD. V was shortened by 3 bases and J by 2 bases, with 12 bases between the two germline ends. CDR3 region: CAISDQSRNTDTQYF. In DNA form, the CDR3 reads TGTGCCATCAGTGACCAGTCGCGCAACACAGATACGCAGTATTTT.

This sequence joins TRBV9 and TRBJ2-4; D gene unclear. V lost 0 bases and J 5 bases, leaving 6 bases between the germline ends. Germline CDR1 reads SGDLS; CDR2 reads YYNGEE. The CDR3 runs 13 residues. CDR3 sequence reads: CASSVVPENIQYF. CDR3 DNA sequence: TGTGCCAGCAGCGTAGTCCCTGAAAACATTCAGTACTTC.

Ten or more counts support this clonotype. The V and J genes are TRBV20-1 and TRBJ2-5; D is ambiguous. Germline CDR1 and CDR2: DFQATT and SNEGSKA (reference sequence). Trimming removed 5 bases from V and 7 bases from J, with 14 bases in between. There are 12 residues in the CDR3. CDR3: CSALLYWGTQYF. CDR3 bases: TGCAGTGCTCTATTATACTGGGGGACCCAGTACTTC.